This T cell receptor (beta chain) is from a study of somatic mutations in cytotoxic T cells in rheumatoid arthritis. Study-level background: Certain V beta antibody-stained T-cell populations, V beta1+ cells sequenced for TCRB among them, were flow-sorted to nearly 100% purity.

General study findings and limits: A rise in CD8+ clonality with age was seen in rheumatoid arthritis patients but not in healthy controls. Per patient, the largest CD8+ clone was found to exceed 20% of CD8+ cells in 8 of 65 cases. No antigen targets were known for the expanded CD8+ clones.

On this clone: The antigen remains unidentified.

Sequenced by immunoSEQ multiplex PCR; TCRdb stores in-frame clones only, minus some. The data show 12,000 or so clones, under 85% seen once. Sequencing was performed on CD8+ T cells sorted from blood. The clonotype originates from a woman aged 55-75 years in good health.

The CDR3 coding sequence is TGTGCCAGTAGTATAGGACAATTGAACACTGAAGCTTTCTTT. Amino acids: CASSIGQLNTEAFF. The chain combines TRBV19 with TRBJ1-1; no reliable D call. Trimming stripped 1 base from V and 0 bases from J, with 6 bases between. Germline CDR1 is LNHDA and CDR2 is SQIVND (reference sequence). The CDR3 is 14 amino acids. The full variable domain, its missing parts supplied by reference TRBV19 and TRBJ1-1, is DGGITQSPKYLFRKEGQNVTLSCEQNLNHDAMYWYRQDPGQGLRLIYYSQIVNDFQKGDIAEGYSVSREKKESFPLTVTSAQKNPTAFYLCASSIGQLNTEAFFGQGTRLTVV.